Below, one TCR beta chain is given with its context. Unmatched junction bases numbered 1, after V lost 1 base and J lost 1 base. This CDR3 has 15 residues. Germline CDR1 SGHVS, CDR2 FNYEAQ. This specimen comes from a study of blood T cell repertoires in COVID-19. In the study overall: Nucleic acid was either cDNA or gDNA, and it came from T cells, B-cell-depleted T cells, or PBMCs.

The repertoire was sequenced with immunoSEQ multiplex PCR; TCRdb's copy has only in-frame clones and lacks some. The table lists 180,000 or so clones, roughly 90% of them singletons. The TCR comes from a man aged 50 to 59 with acute or convalescent COVID-19. This chain uses TRBV7-6 with TRBJ2-5, with 9 positions matching TRBD2. The material sequenced was peripheral blood. In nucleotides, the CDR3 is TGTGCCAGCAGCTTAGGGGGACTAGCCCAAGAGACCCAGTACTTC. Translation gives CASSLGGLAQETQYF.